This TCR beta chain was recovered during a study of shared clonotypes between healthy human individuals. The method was immunoSEQ multiplex PCR; TCRdb's version includes in-frame clones alone and lacks a portion of them. The sample has about 1.9 million clones, just under 95% seen once. Germline loops: CDR1 SGHRS, CDR2 YFSETQ. The CDR3 runs 15 residues. Trimming left V 4 bases short and J 0 bases short, with 14 bases between. As defined, naive CD8 cells were CD45RO-negative and positively selected for CCR7, with terminally differentiated effector memory CD45RA+ cells excluded. The specimen was naive CD8+ T cells from PBMCs. This sequence joins TRBV5-1 and TRBJ2-7, with D tentatively TRBD1 (5 bases). The TCR originated in a man younger than 35 in good health. Some clones in this sample may be carry-over from other donors' samples. DNA for the CDR3: TGCGCCAGCAGCACGGACATCGTCGGCTCCTACGAGCAGTACTTC. This gives the protein CASSTDIVGSYEQYF.